The rows below give T cell receptor beta chains drawn from one sample of a study of cytomegalovirus exposure and HLA in healthy donors. Here immunoSEQ multiplex PCR was the method, and the copy in TCRdb shows in-frame clones only, minus some. The data contain about 160,000 clones, around 79% of them seen just once; the ten biggest clones take up around 1.9%. Specimen: PBMCs. The source of these receptors is a man aged 40-49 years in good health and CMV-seronegative. CDR3s include the opening cysteine and the closing phenylalanine or tryptophan. D genes are given only for firm matches. Part of the rows lack a size; the others show once, few, many or a class for expanded clones.

j_gene: TRBJ2-7
d_gene: TRBD1
v_gene: TRBV7-6
abundance: few
CDR3aa: CASSRKGTGGAESYEQYF
CDR3nt: TGTGCCAGCAGCCGTAAGGGGACAGGGGGCGCCGAGTCCTACGAGCAGTACTTC

j_gene: TRBJ2-4
d_gene: NA
v_gene: TRBV29-1
abundance: NA
CDR3aa: CSVESANIQYF
CDR3nt: TGCAGCGTTGAAAGCGCGAACATTCAGTACTTC

j_gene: TRBJ2-5
d_gene: NA
v_gene: TRBV28
abundance: NA
CDR3aa: CASHGVQETQYF
CDR3nt: TGTGCCAGCCACGGGGTGCAAGAGACCCAGTACTTC

j_gene: TRBJ2-1
d_gene: NA
v_gene: TRBV9
abundance: NA
CDR3aa: CASSVGRGGSYNEQFF
CDR3nt: TGTGCCAGCAGCGTAGGGCGAGGGGGCTCCTACAATGAGCAGTTCTTC

j_gene: TRBJ2-1
d_gene: TRBD1
v_gene: TRBV5-8
abundance: once
CDR3aa: CASSWTGQMGPGSLPPQFF
CDR3nt: TGTGCCAGCAGCTGGACAGGGCAAATGGGGCCCGGGTCTCTGCCCCCTCAGTTCTTC

j_gene: TRBJ2-7
d_gene: NA
v_gene: TRBV28
abundance: few
CDR3aa: CASSLSQGISEQYF
CDR3nt: TGTGCCAGCAGTTTAAGTCAGGGGATCAGCGAGCAGTACTTC

j_gene: TRBJ1-2
d_gene: NA
v_gene: TRBV28
abundance: few
CDR3aa: CASSLPGVTTGYTF
CDR3nt: TGTGCCAGCAGTCTGCCCGGGGTGACTACTGGCTACACCTTC

j_gene: TRBJ2-7
d_gene: NA
v_gene: TRBV19
abundance: NA
CDR3aa: CASSIQGPYTSYEQYF
CDR3nt: TGTGCCAGTAGTATACAGGGCCCATACACATCCTACGAGCAGTACTTC

j_gene: TRBJ2-1
d_gene: NA
v_gene: TRBV2
abundance: NA
CDR3aa: CASSAMGPEGFF
CDR3nt: TGTGCCAGCAGTGCGATGGGCCCTGAGGGGTTCTTC

j_gene: TRBJ2-1
d_gene: TRBD2
v_gene: TRBV2
abundance: NA
CDR3aa: CASSEVVSGPGEQFF
CDR3nt: TGTGCCAGCAGTGAAGTAGTTAGCGGGCCGGGTGAGCAGTTCTTC

j_gene: TRBJ2-5
d_gene: TRBD1
v_gene: TRBV11-2
abundance: NA
CDR3aa: CASSLMTGQAVETQYF
CDR3nt: TGTGCCAGCAGCTTGATGACGGGACAGGCCGTAGAGACCCAGTACTTC

j_gene: TRBJ2-7
d_gene: TRBD1
v_gene: TRBV5-6
abundance: NA
CDR3aa: CASREAGTGQNEQYF
CDR3nt: TGTGCCAGCAGGGAAGCCGGGACAGGGCAAAACGAGCAGTACTTC

j_gene: TRBJ2-4
d_gene: NA
v_gene: TRBV15
abundance: NA
CDR3aa: CATSRDRGALNIQYF
CDR3nt: TGTGCCACCAGCAGAGATCGGGGGGCCCTAAACATTCAGTACTTC

j_gene: TRBJ2-6
d_gene: TRBD1
v_gene: TRBV14
abundance: NA
CDR3aa: CASSKQGLGFSGANVPTF
CDR3nt: TGTGCCAGCAGCAAACAGGGGTTAGGCTTCTCTGGGGCCAACGTCCCGACTTTC

j_gene: TRBJ1-4
d_gene: NA
v_gene: TRBV4-1
abundance: NA
CDR3aa: CASSAPQGEVEKLFF
CDR3nt: TGCGCCAGCAGCGCCCCACAGGGAGAGGTTGAAAAACTGTTTTTT

j_gene: TRBJ2-7
d_gene: TRBD2
v_gene: TRBV10-3
abundance: few
CDR3aa: CAIATSGISYEQYF
CDR3nt: TGTGCCATCGCTACTAGCGGGATTTCCTACGAGCAGTACTTC

j_gene: TRBJ1-1
d_gene: NA
v_gene: TRBV6-1
abundance: NA
CDR3aa: CASSESRSGKAFF
CDR3nt: TGTGCCAGCAGTGAAAGCAGGTCGGGGAAAGCTTTCTTT

j_gene: TRBJ2-2
d_gene: TRBD1
v_gene: TRBV28
abundance: NA
CDR3aa: CASSFKQGAGELFF
CDR3nt: TGTGCCAGCAGTTTCAAACAGGGGGCCGGGGAGCTGTTTTTT

j_gene: TRBJ2-7
d_gene: NA
v_gene: TRBV29-1
abundance: NA
CDR3aa: CSVQDSYEQYF
CDR3nt: TGCAGCGTCCAGGACTCCTACGAGCAGTACTTC

j_gene: TRBJ2-1
d_gene: NA
v_gene: TRBV7-7
abundance: once
CDR3aa: CASSSRGGNEQFF
CDR3nt: TGTGCTAGCAGCTCTAGAGGAGGCAATGAGCAGTTCTTC